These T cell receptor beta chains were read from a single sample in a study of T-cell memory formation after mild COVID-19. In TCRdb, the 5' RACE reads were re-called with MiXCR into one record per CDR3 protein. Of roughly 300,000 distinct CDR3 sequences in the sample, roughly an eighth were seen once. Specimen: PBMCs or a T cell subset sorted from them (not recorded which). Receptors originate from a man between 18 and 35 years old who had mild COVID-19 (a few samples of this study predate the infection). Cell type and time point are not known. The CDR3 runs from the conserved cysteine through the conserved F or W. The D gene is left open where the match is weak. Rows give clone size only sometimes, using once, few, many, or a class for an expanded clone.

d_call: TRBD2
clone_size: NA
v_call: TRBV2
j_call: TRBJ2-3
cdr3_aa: CASRASSGGTDTQYF
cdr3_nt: TGTGCCAGCAGGGCCTCTAGCGGGGGCACAGATACGCAGTATTTT

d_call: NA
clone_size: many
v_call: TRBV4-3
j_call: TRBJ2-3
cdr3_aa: CASSRGSDRKTDTQYF
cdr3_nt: TGCGCCAGCAGCCGAGGTAGTGACAGAAAGACAGATACGCAGTATTTT

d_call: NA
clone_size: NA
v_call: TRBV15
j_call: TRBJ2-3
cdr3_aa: CATSRVGGPADTQYF
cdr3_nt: TGTGCCACCAGCAGAGTAGGGGGTCCGGCAGATACGCAGTATTTT

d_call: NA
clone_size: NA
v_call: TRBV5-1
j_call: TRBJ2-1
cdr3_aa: CASSLHTDSGEQFF
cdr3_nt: TGCGCCAGCAGCCTCCACACAGACAGCGGTGAGCAGTTCTTC

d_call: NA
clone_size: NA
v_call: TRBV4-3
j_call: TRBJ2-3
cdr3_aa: CASSQAPGASDTQYF
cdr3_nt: TGCGCCAGCAGCCAAGCCCCGGGGGCTTCAGATACGCAGTATTTT

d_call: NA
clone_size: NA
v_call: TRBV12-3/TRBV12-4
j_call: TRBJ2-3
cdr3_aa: CASSLAWQTSDTQYF
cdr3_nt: TGTGCCAGCAGTTTAGCGTGGCAGACATCAGATACGCAGTATTTT

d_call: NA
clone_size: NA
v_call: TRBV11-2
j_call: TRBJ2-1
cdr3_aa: CASSLGPGATYNEQFF
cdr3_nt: TGTGCCAGCAGCTTAGGGCCAGGGGCGACCTACAATGAGCAGTTCTTC

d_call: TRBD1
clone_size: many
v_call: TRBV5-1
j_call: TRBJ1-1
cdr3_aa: CASSLQGQGRGTEAFF
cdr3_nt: TGCGCCAGCAGCTTGCAGGGACAGGGGAGAGGCACTGAAGCTTTCTTT

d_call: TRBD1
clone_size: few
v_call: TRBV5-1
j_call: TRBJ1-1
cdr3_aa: CASSYLGGTGTEAFF
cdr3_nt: TGCGCCAGCAGCTACTTAGGGGGCACTGGCACTGAAGCTTTCTTT

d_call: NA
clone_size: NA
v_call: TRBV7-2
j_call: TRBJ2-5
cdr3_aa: CASSLEGTPSETQYF
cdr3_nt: TGTGCCAGCAGCTTAGAAGGGACTCCTTCCGAGACCCAGTACTTC

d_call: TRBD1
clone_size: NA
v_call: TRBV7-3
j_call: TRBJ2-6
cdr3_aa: CASSGDRTTPGANVLTF
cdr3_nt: TGTGCCAGCAGCGGGGACAGGACGACACCTGGGGCCAACGTCCTGACTTTC

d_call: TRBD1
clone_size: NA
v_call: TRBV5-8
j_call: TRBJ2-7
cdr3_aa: CASSSLLQGNYEQYF
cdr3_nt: TGTGCCAGCAGCTCACTCCTACAGGGGAACTACGAGCAGTACTTC

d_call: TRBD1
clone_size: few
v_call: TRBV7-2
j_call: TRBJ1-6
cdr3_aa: CASSPRQGSYNSPLHF
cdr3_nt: TGTGCCAGCAGCCCACGACAGGGATCCTATAATTCACCCCTCCACTTT

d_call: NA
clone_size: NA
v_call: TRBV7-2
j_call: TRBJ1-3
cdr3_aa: CASSLVGARGTGNTIYF
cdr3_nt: TGTGCCAGCAGCTTAGTAGGCGCCAGGGGAACTGGAAACACCATATATTTT

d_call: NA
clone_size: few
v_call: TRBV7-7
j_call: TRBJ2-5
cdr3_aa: CASSLRDPPETQYF
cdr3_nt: TGTGCTAGCAGCTTAAGGGACCCGCCGGAGACCCAGTACTTC

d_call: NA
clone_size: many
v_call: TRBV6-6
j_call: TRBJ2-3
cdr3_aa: CASSYSLSAGSFLDTQYF
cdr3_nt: TGTGCCAGCAGTTACTCCCTCTCGGCGGGCTCGTTTTTGGATACGCAGTATTTT

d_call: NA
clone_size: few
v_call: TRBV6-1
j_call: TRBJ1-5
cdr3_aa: CASSEAGTSYQPQHF
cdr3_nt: TGTGCCAGCAGTGAAGCAGGGACAAGTTATCAGCCCCAGCATTTT

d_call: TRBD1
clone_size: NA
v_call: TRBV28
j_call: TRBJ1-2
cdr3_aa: CASSRDRYYGYTF
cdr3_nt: TGTGCCAGCAGTAGGGACAGATACTATGGCTACACCTTC

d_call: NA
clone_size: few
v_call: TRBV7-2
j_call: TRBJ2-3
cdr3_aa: CASTPHLGIKFTDTQYF
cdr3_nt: TGTGCCAGCACCCCTCATTTGGGGATAAAGTTCACAGATACGCAGTATTTT

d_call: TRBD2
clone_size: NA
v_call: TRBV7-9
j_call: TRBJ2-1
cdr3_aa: CASSNIRREGEQFF
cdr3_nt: TGTGCCAGCAGCAATATTAGGCGGGAGGGTGAGCAGTTCTTC

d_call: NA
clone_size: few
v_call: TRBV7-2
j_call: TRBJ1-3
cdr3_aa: CASSWAGRRSGNTIYF
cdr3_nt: TGTGCCAGCAGCTGGGCGGGCCGTAGGTCTGGAAACACCATATATTTT

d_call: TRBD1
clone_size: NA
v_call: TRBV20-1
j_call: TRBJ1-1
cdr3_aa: CSARNRGRRTEAFF
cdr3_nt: TGCAGTGCTAGGAACAGGGGGCGACGAACTGAAGCTTTCTTT

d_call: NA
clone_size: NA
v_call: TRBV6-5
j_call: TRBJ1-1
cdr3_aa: CASSYSREREAFF
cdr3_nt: TGTGCCAGCAGTTACAGCAGGGAGCGTGAAGCTTTCTTT

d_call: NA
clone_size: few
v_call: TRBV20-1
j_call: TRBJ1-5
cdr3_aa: CSADSGKSRTSNQPQHF
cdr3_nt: TGCAGTGCCGATTCGGGGAAAAGCAGGACGAGCAATCAGCCCCAGCATTTT

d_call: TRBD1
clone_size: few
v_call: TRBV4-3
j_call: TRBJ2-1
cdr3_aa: CASSQEGQGYNEQFF
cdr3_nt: TGCGCCAGCAGCCAAGAGGGACAGGGGTACAATGAGCAGTTCTTC

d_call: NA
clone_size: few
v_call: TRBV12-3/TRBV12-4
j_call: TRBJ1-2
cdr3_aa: CASSPTLGNYGYTF
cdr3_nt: TGTGCCAGCAGCCCCACCTTGGGCAACTATGGCTACACCTTC

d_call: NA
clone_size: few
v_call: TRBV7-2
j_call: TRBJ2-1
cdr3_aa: CASSLYQGGTYEQFF
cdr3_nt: TGTGCCAGCAGCTTATACCAGGGGGGTACCTATGAGCAGTTCTTC

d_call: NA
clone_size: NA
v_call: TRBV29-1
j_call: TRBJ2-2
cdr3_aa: CSVEGPNTGELFF
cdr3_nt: TGCAGCGTTGAGGGCCCGAACACCGGGGAGCTGTTTTTT

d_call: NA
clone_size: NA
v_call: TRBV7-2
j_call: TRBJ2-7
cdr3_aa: CASSLGGGGRPYEQYF
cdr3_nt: TGTGCCAGCAGCTTAGGTGGAGGGGGAAGGCCGTACGAGCAGTACTTC

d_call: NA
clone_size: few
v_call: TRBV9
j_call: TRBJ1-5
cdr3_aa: CASSVDGAHQPQHF
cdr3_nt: TGTGCCAGCAGCGTAGATGGGGCCCATCAGCCCCAGCATTTT

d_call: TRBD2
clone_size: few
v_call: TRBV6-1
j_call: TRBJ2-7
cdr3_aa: CASSERVAGQAYEQYF
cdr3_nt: TGTGCCAGCAGTGAAAGGGTAGCGGGCCAGGCCTACGAGCAGTACTTC

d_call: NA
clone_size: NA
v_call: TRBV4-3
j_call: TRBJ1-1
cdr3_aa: CASSQSLEGPSEAFF
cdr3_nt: TGCGCCAGCAGCCAGAGCCTCGAGGGGCCGTCCGAAGCTTTCTTT

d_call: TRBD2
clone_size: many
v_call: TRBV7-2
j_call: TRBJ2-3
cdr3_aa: CASSLGLAGGGDTQYF
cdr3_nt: TGTGCCAGCAGCCTGGGACTAGCGGGGGGCGGAGATACGCAGTATTTT

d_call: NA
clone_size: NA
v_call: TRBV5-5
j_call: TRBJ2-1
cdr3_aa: CASSRTGTLNEQFF
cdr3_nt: TGTGCCAGCAGCCGTACCGGGACACTCAATGAGCAGTTCTTC

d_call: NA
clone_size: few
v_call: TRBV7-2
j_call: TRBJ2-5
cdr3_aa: CASSLEPGFQETQYF
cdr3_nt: TGTGCCAGCAGCTTAGAGCCAGGATTTCAAGAGACCCAGTACTTC

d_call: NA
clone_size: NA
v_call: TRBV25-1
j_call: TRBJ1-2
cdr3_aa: CASSEYTAALDGYTF
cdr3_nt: TGTGCCAGCAGTGAATATACGGCAGCCCTCGATGGCTACACCTTC

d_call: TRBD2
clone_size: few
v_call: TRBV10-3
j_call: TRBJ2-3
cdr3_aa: CAIRPGSGATDTQYF
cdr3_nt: TGTGCCATCCGCCCCGGTAGCGGGGCCACAGATACGCAGTATTTT

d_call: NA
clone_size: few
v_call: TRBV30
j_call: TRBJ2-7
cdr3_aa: CAWSPAVASEQYF
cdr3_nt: TGTGCCTGGAGCCCCGCGGTTGCGAGCGAGCAGTACTTC

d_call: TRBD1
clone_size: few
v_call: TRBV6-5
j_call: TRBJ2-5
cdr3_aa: CASSYNRGQETQYF
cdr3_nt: TGTGCCAGCAGTTACAACAGGGGACAAGAGACCCAGTACTTC

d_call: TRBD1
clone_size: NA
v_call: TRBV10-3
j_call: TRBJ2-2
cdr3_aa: CAIRPRDRGNTGELFF
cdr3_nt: TGTGCCATCAGACCCCGGGACAGGGGGAACACCGGGGAGCTGTTTTTT

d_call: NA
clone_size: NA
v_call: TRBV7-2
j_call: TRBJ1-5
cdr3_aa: CASSLWEEDQPQHF
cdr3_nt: TGTGCCAGCAGCTTATGGGAGGAAGATCAGCCCCAGCATTTT

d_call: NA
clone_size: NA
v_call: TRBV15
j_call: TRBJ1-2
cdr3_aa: CATSRERGDPYGYTF
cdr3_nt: TGTGCCACCAGCAGAGAAAGGGGGGACCCCTATGGCTACACCTTC

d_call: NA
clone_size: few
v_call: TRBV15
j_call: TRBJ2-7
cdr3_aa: CATSSRDYEQYF
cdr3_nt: TGTGCCACCAGCAGCAGGGACTACGAGCAGTACTTC